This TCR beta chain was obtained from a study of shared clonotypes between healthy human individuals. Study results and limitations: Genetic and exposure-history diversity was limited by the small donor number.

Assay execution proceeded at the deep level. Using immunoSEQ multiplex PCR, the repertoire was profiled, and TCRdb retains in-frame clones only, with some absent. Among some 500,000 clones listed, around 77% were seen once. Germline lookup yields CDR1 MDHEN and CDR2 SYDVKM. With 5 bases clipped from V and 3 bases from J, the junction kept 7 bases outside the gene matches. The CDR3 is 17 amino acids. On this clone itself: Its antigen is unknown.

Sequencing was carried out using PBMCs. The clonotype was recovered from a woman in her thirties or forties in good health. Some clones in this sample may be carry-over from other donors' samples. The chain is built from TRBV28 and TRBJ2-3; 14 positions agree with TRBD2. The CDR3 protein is CASSPRLAGGWTDTQYF. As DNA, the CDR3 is TGTGCCAGCAGTCCGAGACTAGCGGGAGGGTGGACAGATACGCAGTATTTT.